Shown below are 22 T cell receptor beta chains from a single sample sequenced in a study of shared clonotypes between healthy human individuals. Clones were read by immunoSEQ multiplex PCR, and TCRdb kept only the in-frame ones, dropping some. The data hold over 1.5 million clones, with approximately 98% observed a single time. The specimen was naive CD4+ T cells sorted from blood. Noted subset: CD45RA+ positively selected. These receptors were taken from a man aged 25 to 40 in good health.

J is TRBJ2-7 and V is TRBV23-1; 7 bases match TRBD1. TRBV23-1 is an ORF, with its function uncertain. The V gene end was trimmed by 5 bases and the J gene end by 2 bases; junction bases not matched to a gene: 15. The CDR3 is 17 residues long. Here the CDR3 reads CASSDPPGQQTAYEQYF. CDR3 coding DNA: TGCGCCAGCAGTGATCCCCCGGGACAGCAAACAGCCTACGAGCAGTACTTC.

The rearrangement uses TRBV5-1 and TRBJ2-3, with 11 nucleotides matching TRBD2. The CDR3 is 16 amino acids. The V gene's germline CDR1 is SGHRS and CDR2 YFSETQ. V lost 7 bases and J lost 2; bases outside the gene matches: 9. CDR3 sequence (DNA): TGCGCCAGCTTAAGGACTAGCGGGCTAGACACAGATACGCAGTATTTT. This gives the protein CASLRTSGLDTDTQYF. Looking up the rest from reference TRBV5-1 and TRBJ2-3 gives the full variable domain: KAGVTQTPRYLIKTRGQQVTLSCSPISGHRSVSWYQQTPGQGLQFLFEYFSETQRNKGNFPGRFSGRQFSNSRSEMNVSTLELGDSALYLCASLRTSGLDTDTQYFGPGTRLTVL.

Only one count was recorded for this clone. This sequence joins TRBV5-4 and TRBJ2-7; no clear D gene. Germline V gene sequence: CDR1 SGHNT, CDR2 YYREEE (reference sequence). This CDR3 spans 13 amino acids. Trimming shortened V by 4 bases and J by 5 bases, and 13 bases separated the two germline ends. CDR3 DNA sequence: TGTGCCAGCAGCCGGTCGGCGCTCGACGAGCAGTACTTC. Protein sequence: CASSRSALDEQYF.

The chain joins TRBV18 to TRBJ2-5, with D perhaps matching TRBD1 (6 bases). This CDR3 spans 15 amino acids. Germline CDR1 reads KGHSH; CDR2 reads LQKENI. The V and J ends lost 6 bases and 3 bases respectively, with 17 bases between them. CDR3 nucleotides: TGTGCCAGCTCCCGGGAAACAGGGAGTGAAGAGACCCAGTACTTC. Translating it yields CASSRETGSEETQYF.

This chain joins TRBV18 and TRBJ1-2; D is perhaps TRBD1 (5 bases). This CDR3 is 16 amino acids long. V lost 6 bases and J 8 bases, leaving 25 bases between the germline ends. In germline, CDR1 is KGHSH, CDR2 LQKENI. The CDR3 reads CASSSLAGTIHGGYTF. Written as DNA, the CDR3 is TGTGCCAGCTCGTCACTAGCCGGGACGATACATGGGGGCTACACCTTC.

The chain joins TRBV7-7 to TRBJ1-5, with D hard to call. Germline V CDR1 and CDR2: SSHAT, FNYEAQ (reference sequence). Trimming left V 5 bases short and J 3 bases short, with 8 bases between. This CDR3 is 13 amino acids long. The CDR3, as DNA: TGTGCCAGCAGCCCCGGATTCAATCAGCCCCAGCATTTT. Amino acids: CASSPGFNQPQHF.

This chain joins TRBV9 and TRBJ2-1; 9 nucleotides align to TRBD1. This CDR3 region has 13 residues. The germline V gene has CDR1 SGDLS and CDR2 YYNGEE. The V gene end was trimmed by 2 bases and the J gene end by 10 bases; junction bases not matched to a gene: 4. The CDR3 reads CASSVLGQGEQFF. The CDR3 DNA reads as TGTGCCAGCAGCGTGTTGGGACAGGGCGAGCAGTTCTTC.

This clone was seen just once. The rearrangement links TRBV18 to TRBJ2-2, with 9 bases aligning to TRBD2. The length of the CDR3 is 16 residues. Germline assignment: CDR1 KGHSH and CDR2 LQKENI. The V gene end was trimmed by 5 bases and the J gene end by 7 bases; junction bases not matched to a gene: 11. The CDR3: CASSVPSGTSGGELFF. DNA for the CDR3: TGTGCCAGCTCAGTGCCTAGCGGGACCAGCGGCGGGGAGCTGTTTTTT.

This chain connects TRBV5-1 to TRBJ2-3, with D possibly matching TRBD2 (5 bases). Germline lookup yields CDR1 SGHRS and CDR2 YFSETQ. This CDR3 contains 17 residues. V was pared by 1 base and J by 0 bases, with 15 bases between. The CDR3 is CASSLSVAHTSTDTQYF. In DNA form, the CDR3 reads TGCGCCAGCAGCTTGTCCGTAGCGCACACTAGCACAGATACGCAGTATTTT.

V is TRBV6-1 and J is TRBJ1-1, with D unclear. Deletions cut 0 bases from V and 5 bases from J, with 10 bases between. Germline CDR1 and CDR2: MNHNS and SASEGT. The CDR3 length is 14 residues. The CDR3 DNA is TGTGCCAGCAGTGAAGCGGCCAGGCGGACTGAAGCTTTCTTT. Its translation is CASSEAARRTEAFF.

This chain uses TRBV5-1 with TRBJ1-2; D not certain. V lost 3 bases and J lost 3, with 21 bases in between. This CDR3 is built from 17 residues. CDR1 is SGHRS, CDR2 YFSETQ, per germline. DNA of the CDR3: TGCGCCAGCAGCTCAAACCCAGGCCTACTAAGAGACTATGGCTACACCTTC. This encodes CASSSNPGLLRDYGYTF.

The chain has TRBV6-6 and TRBJ2-2, with TRBD2 matching over 11 bases. The CDR3 loop spans 15 amino acids. V dropped 6 bases and J dropped 6; count of bases not matched to a gene: 6. Per germline, CDR1 MNHNY and CDR2 SVGAGI (reference sequence). The CDR3 nucleotides are TGTGCCAGCAGCCATAGCGGGAGGGCCCCCGGGGAGCTGTTTTTT. Protein: CASSHSGRAPGELFF.

This chain uses TRBV28 with TRBJ2-1; TRBD2 aligns across 7 bases. V gave up 0 bases and J gave up 0 bases; unmatched junction bases: 2. The V gene's germline CDR1 is MDHEN and CDR2 SYDVKM. The CDR3 runs to 16 residues. In nucleotides, the CDR3 is TGTGCCAGCAGTTTATGGGGGGGGAGCTCCTACAATGAGCAGTTCTTC. Encoded protein: CASSLWGGSSYNEQFF.

This clone was seen just once. This same CDR3 is encoded by further DNA sequences in the sample. The V and J genes are TRBV6-5 and TRBJ2-7; D remains unclear. The CDR3 covers 12 residues. Germline CDR1 reads MNHEY; CDR2 reads SVGAGI. V was trimmed by 6 bases and J by 1 base, leaving 7 bases between them. CDR3 coding DNA: TGTGCCAGCAGCGGGCGTTCCTACGAGCAGTACTTC. Its protein is CASSGRSYEQYF.

The genes are TRBV5-1 and TRBJ2-7, with TRBD2 identical over 9 bases. CDR1 and CDR2 from the germline V gene are SGHRS and YFSETQ. This CDR3 spans 15 amino acids. Unmatched junction bases numbered 3, after V lost 0 bases and J lost 2 bases. In nucleotides, the CDR3 is TGCGCCAGCAGCTTGGATCTAGCGGGGACCTACGAGCAGTACTTC. This translates into CASSLDLAGTYEQYF.

The gene calls are TRBV10-2 and TRBJ2-1, with TRBD1 matching 9 bases. Germline V gene lookup returns CDR1 WSHSY and CDR2 SAAADI. Trimming at V came to 2 bases and at J to 9 bases, leaving 11 bases not matched to a gene. The CDR3 runs 16 residues. CDR3 bases: TGCGCCAGCAGTGAGATCAGGGGACAGGGTCTTAGTGAGCAGTTCTTC. Protein product: CASSEIRGQGLSEQFF.

The gene calls are TRBV6-1 and TRBJ2-7; 7 bases line up with TRBD2. The germline V gene encodes CDR1 MNHNS and CDR2 SASEGT. CDR3 size: 14 residues. With V trimmed by 4 bases and J by 6 bases, 9 bases remained unmatched. DNA for the CDR3: TGTGCCAGCAGTGCCCGACAGAGGGAGGGCGAGCAGTACTTC. Protein sequence: CASSARQREGEQYF.

V gene TRBV7-9 combines with J gene TRBJ2-3, with D maybe TRBD2 (6 bases). CDR1 is SEHNR and CDR2 is FQNEAQ in the germline V gene (reference sequence). The CDR3 covers 17 residues. V lost 3 bases to trimming and J lost 2 bases, with 18 bases between them. CDR3 coding DNA: TGTGCCAGCAGCTTGGGGAGTACTAGCAGTCACACAGATACGCAGTATTTT. Its translation is CASSLGSTSSHTDTQYF.

The chain has TRBV5-4 and TRBJ2-1; D gene unclear. V gave up 1 base and J gave up 9 bases, with 5 bases separating them. The CDR3 loop spans 11 amino acids. Per the germline V gene, CDR1 is SGHNT and CDR2 is YYREEE (reference sequence). DNA of the CDR3: TGTGCCAGCAGCTTGACAACTGAGCAGTTCTTC. Residues: CASSLTTEQFF.

In the case of this clone: Different DNA sequences within this sample yield the same CDR3. The chain combines TRBV7-7 with TRBJ2-7, with 8 bases that match TRBD1. V was clipped by 5 bases and J by 1 base; unmatched bases: 4. CDR1 is SSHAT and CDR2 is FNYEAQ in the germline V gene (reference sequence). There are 14 residues in the CDR3. The CDR3: CASSRGTGSYEQYF. The CDR3 bases are TGTGCCAGCAGCCGAGGGACAGGTTCCTACGAGCAGTACTTC.

As regards this clone: The sample has other DNA sequences that encode this CDR3 too. This chain joins TRBV28 and TRBJ1-2; D unclear. Trimming pared 6 bases from V and 2 bases from J, leaving 10 bases between. The CDR3 sequence is 13 residues long. Germline V CDR1 and CDR2: MDHEN, SYDVKM. The CDR3 DNA is TGTGCCAGCAGCCCAGGAGGGAACTATGGCTACACCTTC. Its protein product is CASSPGGNYGYTF.

The chain is built from TRBV29-1 and TRBJ2-7; 10 bases line up with TRBD1. V trimming: 4 bases; J trimming: 0 bases; junction bases outside the gene matches: 6. Germline V lookup: CDR1 SQVTM, CDR2 ANQGSEA. This CDR3 has 15 residues. The DNA of the CDR3 is TGCAGCGTTGCCTCGGGACAGGGGAGCTCCTACGAGCAGTACTTC. Residues: CSVASGQGSSYEQYF.